The rows below give T cell receptor beta chains drawn from one sample of a study of human T cells and chemical hapten exposure. TCRdb called the RACE reads again in MiXCR, with one record for every CDR3 protein. The data hold 150,000 to 200,000 distinct CDR3 sequences, with around 13% observed a single time. Sequenced here: whole blood, sampled in connection with sensitization to the hapten diphenylcyclopropenone (DPC). The origin of the receptors is a woman aged 25 to 39 with alopecia areata. Some clones in this sample may be carry-over from other donors' samples. Both conserved end residues are part of each CDR3. D genes are given only for firm matches. Only part of the rows carry a size: once, few, many, or a class if the clone is expanded.

>NA|NA|TRBV28|TRBJ2-2
CASSLDREKNTGELFF
TGTGCCAGCAGTTTAGACAGAGAGAAGAACACCGGGGAGCTGTTTTTT
>NA|NA|TRBV6-1|TRBJ1-5
CASSEAGGKYQPQHF
TGTGCCAGCAGTGAAGCGGGGGGGAAATATCAGCCCCAGCATTTT
>TRBD2|once|TRBV29-1|TRBJ2-1
CSVEVFGGSSYNEQFF
TGCAGCGTTGAGGTTTTCGGGGGGAGCTCCTACAATGAGCAGTTCTTC
>TRBD2|many|TRBV6-2/TRBV6-3|TRBJ2-3
CASSPQRSGRAVDTQYF
TGTGCCAGCAGCCCCCAGCGGTCCGGGAGGGCCGTAGATACGCAGTATTTT
>NA|few|TRBV7-2|TRBJ2-3
CASSLDGGGTDTQYF
TGTGCCAGCAGCTTAGACGGGGGAGGTACAGATACGCAGTATTTT
>TRBD1|medium-sized|TRBV2|TRBJ1-1
CASSAGQAPAWEAFF
TGTGCCAGCAGTGCTGGACAGGCGCCCGCCTGGGAAGCTTTCTTT
>NA|few|TRBV5-1|TRBJ2-7
CASSPGLGGYEQYF
TGCGCCAGCAGCCCCGGGCTGGGCGGATACGAGCAGTACTTC
>TRBD1|many|TRBV11-2|TRBJ1-3
CASSLAGTGVAGNTIYF
TGTGCCAGCAGCTTAGCCGGCACAGGGGTCGCTGGAAACACCATATATTTT
>TRBD1|NA|TRBV12-3/TRBV12-4|TRBJ2-7
CASSGDRVFSREQYF
TGTGCCAGCAGTGGGGACAGGGTTTTTTCTCGCGAGCAGTACTTC
>NA|NA|TRBV7-8|TRBJ2-2
CASSSGPVANTGELFF
TGTGCCAGCAGCTCGGGGCCAGTGGCGAACACCGGGGAGCTGTTTTTT
>TRBD2|NA|TRBV7-6|TRBJ2-3
CASSAIGTSGTSTDTQYF
TGTGCCAGCAGCGCAATTGGGACTAGCGGGACTAGCACAGATACGCAGTATTTT
>NA|NA|TRBV11-2|TRBJ2-2
CASSPTGINTGELFF
TGTGCCAGCAGCCCGACGGGGATTAACACCGGGGAGCTGTTTTTT
>TRBD1|many|TRBV20-1|TRBJ2-1
CSAPGTGGDEQFF
TGCAGTGCTCCCGGGACAGGGGGCGATGAGCAGTTCTTC
>TRBD1|NA|TRBV30|TRBJ1-6
CAWSRDRANSPLHF
TGTGCCTGGAGTCGGGACAGGGCAAATTCACCCCTCCACTTT
>NA|few|TRBV30|TRBJ1-5
CAWSVTGAGQPQHF
TGTGCCTGGAGTGTTACAGGAGCGGGGCAGCCCCAGCATTTT
>NA|many|TRBV20-1|TRBJ1-1
CSASLFLGMETEAFF
TGCAGTGCTAGTTTGTTTCTCGGGATGGAGACTGAAGCTTTCTTT
>NA|few|TRBV7-8|TRBJ1-1
CASSWLLVGTEAFF
TGTGCCAGCAGCTGGCTGTTGGTCGGCACTGAAGCTTTCTTT
>TRBD2|few|TRBV6-1|TRBJ2-3
CASLRGGGDTQYF
TGTGCCAGCTTGCGGGGGGGCGGGGATACGCAGTATTTT
>NA|few|TRBV4-2|TRBJ2-1
CASSQELANEQFF
TGTGCCAGCAGCCAAGAATTGGCGAATGAGCAGTTCTTC
>TRBD2|NA|TRBV24-1|TRBJ2-3
CATSDPYSLLAGGPGTDTQYF
TGTGCCACCAGTGATCCCTATTCCCTTCTAGCGGGAGGGCCGGGCACAGATACGCAGTATTTT
>TRBD2|few|TRBV20-1|TRBJ2-1
CSVTFRLATNEQFF
TGCAGTGTTACCTTTCGACTAGCTACGAATGAGCAGTTCTTC
>TRBD1|NA|TRBV3-1|TRBJ2-6
CASSRDRGSGANVLTF
TGTGCCAGCAGCCGGGACAGGGGGTCTGGGGCCAACGTCCTGACTTTC
>TRBD2|few|TRBV29-1|TRBJ2-7
CSVEVSLAGVYEQYF
TGCAGCGTTGAAGTAAGCCTAGCGGGAGTCTACGAGCAGTACTTC
>TRBD1|once|TRBV4-1|TRBJ2-5
CASSQEGTGQETQYF
TGCGCCAGCAGCCAAGAAGGGACAGGCCAAGAGACCCAGTACTTC
>NA|NA|TRBV7-2|TRBJ1-5
CASSWTQGNQPQHF
TGTGCCAGCAGTTGGACTCAGGGCAATCAGCCCCAGCATTTT
>NA|few|TRBV11-2|TRBJ1-4
CASSLGQQWTTNEKLFF
TGTGCCAGCAGCTTAGGCCAGCAATGGACAACTAATGAAAAACTGTTTTTT
>NA|NA|TRBV7-9|TRBJ1-2
CASSFQEGYGYTF
TGTGCCAGCAGCTTTCAAGAGGGCTATGGCTACACCTTC
>NA|once|TRBV27|TRBJ1-5
CAPQGFNQPQHF
TGTGCCCCCCAGGGCTTCAATCAGCCCCAGCATTTT
>NA|few|TRBV12-3/TRBV12-4|TRBJ1-1
CASSFPRVKAFF
TGTGCCAGCAGTTTTCCCAGGGTTAAAGCTTTCTTT
>TRBD1|few|TRBV6-2/TRBV6-3|TRBJ2-1
CASRGGQFYNEQFF
TGTGCCAGCAGAGGGGGACAGTTCTACAATGAGCAGTTCTTC
>TRBD1|NA|TRBV12-3/TRBV12-4|TRBJ2-5
CASRPVTGAETQYF
TGTGCCAGCAGACCTGTTACAGGGGCAGAGACCCAGTACTTC
>NA|many|TRBV6-2/TRBV6-3|TRBJ1-5
CASSFMNRGNQPQHF
TGTGCCAGCAGTTTTATGAACAGGGGCAATCAGCCCCAGCATTTT
>NA|NA|TRBV2|TRBJ2-1
CASRQYNEQFF
TGTGCTAGCAGGCAATACAATGAGCAGTTCTTC
>NA|few|TRBV24-1|TRBJ2-7
CATSDYNEQYF
TGTGCCACCAGTGATTACAACGAGCAGTACTTC
>NA|NA|TRBV28|TRBJ1-2
CASSLGRKDYGYTF
TGTGCCAGCAGTTTAGGGAGGAAGGACTATGGCTACACCTTC
>TRBD1|few|TRBV20-1|TRBJ2-7
CSATKDRAHEQYF
TGCAGTGCTACTAAAGACAGGGCCCACGAGCAGTACTTC
>NA|NA|TRBV7-9|TRBJ1-6
CASSFGGGSYNSPLHF
TGTGCCAGCAGCTTCGGTGGGGGCTCCTATAATTCACCCCTCCACTTT
>NA|few|TRBV9|TRBJ2-5
CASSVSMQETQYF
TGTGCCAGCAGCGTAAGCATGCAAGAGACCCAGTACTTC
>TRBD2|few|TRBV7-2|TRBJ2-3
CASSRSPGGRGTDTQYF
TGTGCCAGCAGCCGATCCCCTGGCGGGAGGGGCACAGATACGCAGTATTTT
>TRBD1|many|TRBV28|TRBJ1-5
CASSPTRGQGFNQPQHF
TGTGCCAGCAGTCCCACCCGTGGACAGGGGTTCAATCAGCCCCAGCATTTT
>NA|NA|TRBV20-1|TRBJ1-6
CSARFREASPLHF
TGCAGTGCTAGATTCAGGGAGGCTTCACCCCTCCACTTT
>NA|NA|TRBV29-1|TRBJ1-5
CSAATGSGQPQHF
TGCAGCGCCGCGACAGGAAGCGGGCAGCCCCAGCATTTT
>NA|many|TRBV28|TRBJ2-7
CAITGASRYEQYF
TGTGCCATCACGGGGGCTTCTCGCTACGAGCAGTACTTC
>NA|NA|TRBV7-9|TRBJ2-7
CASSLERLSSYEQYF
TGTGCCAGCAGCTTAGAGCGGTTGAGCTCCTACGAGCAGTACTTC
>NA|few|TRBV20-1|TRBJ1-2
CSAIGFVAPPYGYTF
TGCAGTGCTATAGGGTTCGTTGCGCCTCCGTATGGCTACACCTTC
>NA|few|TRBV20-1|TRBJ2-2
CSARTGAGANTGELFF
TGCAGTGCTAGAACGGGGGCGGGAGCGAACACCGGGGAGCTGTTTTTT
>NA|NA|TRBV19|TRBJ1-5
CASSIPGGNQPQHF
TGTGCCAGTAGTATCCCAGGGGGCAATCAGCCCCAGCATTTT